The text below deals with one T cell receptor beta chain. After constant-region reverse-primer amplification, full-length variable regions underwent semi-nested PCR with Nested Universal Primer A. TCRdb fed the 5' RACE reads into MiXCR, producing one record per CDR3 protein. The sample carries 25,000 to 40,000 distinct CDR3 sequences, approximately 25% recorded once. V was pared by 3 bases and J by 4 bases, with 4 bases between. This CDR3 has 11 residues. Germline CDR1 reads SGHRS; CDR2 reads YFSETQ. The V gene is TRBV5-1, the J gene TRBJ1-1, with D unclear. The source of this sequence is a female donor with breast cancer. The sample was memory CD4+ T cells sorted from blood. Documented subset: memory CD4+ T cells, CD4+CD45RO+CD25-. In DNA, the CDR3 is TGCGCCAGCAGCTGGGGCACTGAAGCTTTCTTT. This codes for CASSWGTEAFF.